This T cell receptor beta chain was found in a study of CD8 T cells in Susac syndrome. Random hexamers were used to reverse transcribe 0.5 to 1 ug of RNA. The immunoSEQ assay covered 54 Vbeta and 13 Jbeta segments for CDR3. TCRdb passed the immunoSEQ multiplex PCR reads through MiXCR, listing each CDR3 protein once. This table has 120,000 or so distinct CDR3 sequences, 90% to 95% appearing once. CD8+ and CD4+ T cells circulating in blood were sequenced for TCR beta. The receptor was isolated from a human donor with Susac syndrome. Source material: CD8+ T cells from PBMCs.

CDR3 DNA: TGTGCCTGGACCGATGGAGGCGGCGAGCAGTTCTTC. It encodes CAWTDGGGEQFF. The gene calls are TRBV30 and TRBJ2-1; D possibly corresponds to TRBD2 (5 bases). With 4 bases removed from V and 10 bases from J, the gap between germline ends came to 14 bases. The CDR3 sequence is 12 residues long. The germline gives CDR1 GTSNPN, CDR2 SVGIG (reference sequence).